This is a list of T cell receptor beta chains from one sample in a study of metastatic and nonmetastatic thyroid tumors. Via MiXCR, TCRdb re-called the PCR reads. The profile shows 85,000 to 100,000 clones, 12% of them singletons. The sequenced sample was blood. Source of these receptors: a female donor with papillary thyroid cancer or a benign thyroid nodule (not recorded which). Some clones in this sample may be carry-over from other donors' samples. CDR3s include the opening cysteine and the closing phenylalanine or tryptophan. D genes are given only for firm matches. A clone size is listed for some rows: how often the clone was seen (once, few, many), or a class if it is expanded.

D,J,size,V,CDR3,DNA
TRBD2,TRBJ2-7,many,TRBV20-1,CSALRDYSYEQYF,TGCAGTGCTCTCCGGGACTACTCCTACGAGCAGTACTTC
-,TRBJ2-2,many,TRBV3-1,CASSQAGYTGELFF,TGTGCCAGCAGCCAGGCGGGATACACCGGGGAGCTGTTTTTT
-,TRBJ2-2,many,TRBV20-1,CSATPRPGELFF,TGCAGCGCCACCCCGCGGCCCGGGGAGCTGTTTTTT
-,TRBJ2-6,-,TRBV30,CAWSSRGANVLTF,TGTGCCTGGAGTTCGCGAGGGGCCAACGTCCTGACTTTC
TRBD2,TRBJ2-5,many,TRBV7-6,CASSSGTIETQYF,TGTGCCAGCAGCTCCGGGACTATAGAGACCCAGTACTTC
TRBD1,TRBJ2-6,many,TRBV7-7,CASSLFISWTGDSGANVLTF,TGTGCCAGCAGCCTTTTTATTAGTTGGACAGGGGATTCTGGGGCCAACGTCCTGACTTTC
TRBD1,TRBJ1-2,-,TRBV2,CASSYRDSHPAGGYTF,TGTGCCAGCAGTTATCGGGACAGTCATCCCGCTGGGGGCTACACCTTC
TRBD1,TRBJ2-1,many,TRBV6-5,CASSYVRGREQFF,TGTGCCAGCAGTTACGTTAGGGGGCGGGAGCAGTTCTTC
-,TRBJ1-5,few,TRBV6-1,CASSEAGGSNQPQHF,TGTGCCAGCAGTGAAGCGGGCGGAAGCAATCAGCCCCAGCATTTT
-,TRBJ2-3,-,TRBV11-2,CASSIDRGAGTDTQYF,TGTGCCAGCAGCATAGATCGTGGAGCGGGCACAGATACGCAGTATTTT
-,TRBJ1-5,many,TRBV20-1,CSARAPLLRSQPQHF,TGCAGTGCTAGAGCGCCTCTTCTCCGATCTCAGCCCCAGCATTTT
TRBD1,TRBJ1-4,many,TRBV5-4,CASRRQGATNEKLFF,TGTGCCAGCAGGAGACAGGGGGCAACTAATGAAAAACTGTTTTTT
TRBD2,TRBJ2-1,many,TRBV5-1,CASSSTSGVVYEQFF,TGCGCCAGCAGCTCCACTAGCGGGGTTGTCTATGAGCAGTTCTTC
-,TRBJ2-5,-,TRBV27,CASSSPRVPSQETQYF,TGTGCCAGCAGTTCCCCAAGGGTCCCCTCACAAGAGACACAGTACTTC
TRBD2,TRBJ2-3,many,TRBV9,CASSVAGGSTDTQYF,TGTGCCAGCAGCGTAGCGGGAGGGAGCACAGATACGCAGTATTTT
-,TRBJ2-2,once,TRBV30,CAQDRYTGELFF,TGTGCCCAGGACAGATATACCGGGGAGCTGTTTTTT
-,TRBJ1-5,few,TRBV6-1,CASRGPRYNHPQHF,TGTGCCAGCAGGGGTCCAAGGTACAATCATCCCCAGCATTTT
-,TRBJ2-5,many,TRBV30,CAWSGGAWSQETQYF,TGTGCCTGGAGTGGGGGAGCGTGGAGCCAAGAGACCCAGTACTTC
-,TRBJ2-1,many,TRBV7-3,CASSLTSQTYNEQFF,TGTGCCAGCAGCTTAACTAGCCAAACTTACAATGAGCAGTTCTTC
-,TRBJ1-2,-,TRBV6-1,CSSMPGLNYGYTF,TGTTCCAGCATGCCAGGGTTAAACTATGGCTACACCTTC
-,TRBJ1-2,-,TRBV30,CAWSAGVLIYGYTF,TGTGCCTGGAGTGCAGGGGTCCTTATCTATGGCTACACCTTC
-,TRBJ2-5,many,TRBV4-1,CASSRIGTPSQETQYF,TGCGCCAGCAGCCGAATCGGGACACCATCGCAGGAGACCCAGTACTTC
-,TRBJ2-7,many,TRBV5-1,CASSVVISGSYEQYF,TGCGCCAGCAGCGTGGTAATTAGCGGCTCCTACGAGCAGTACTTC
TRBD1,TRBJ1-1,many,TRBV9,CASSVGQGGTEAFF,TGTGCCAGCAGCGTAGGACAGGGGGGCACTGAAGCTTTCTTT